The 28 T cell receptor beta chains below were found in one sample sequenced in a study of glioma-infiltrating T cells. TCR alpha and beta CDR3 regions were amplified from RNA using iRepertoire nested multiplex PCR. TCRdb reprocessed the multiplex PCR reads with MiXCR, giving one entry per CDR3 protein. The profile shows around 350,000 distinct CDR3 sequences, around 45% of them singletons. The sequenced material came from glioma tissue, nonneoplastic brain tissue, or PBMCs (not recorded which). Receptors originate from a human donor with low-grade glioma or glioblastoma, undergoing nonglioma brain surgery, or in good health (not recorded which).

The chain recombines TRBV18 with TRBJ1-6, with 7 nucleotides matching TRBD1. V lost 5 bases, J lost 4 bases, and 5 bases stayed unmatched. In germline, CDR1 is KGHSH, CDR2 LQKENI. This CDR3 region has 15 residues. CDR3 coding DNA: TGTGCCAGCTCATCATTGGGACAGTATAATTCACCCCTCCACTTT. Its translation is CASSSLGQYNSPLHF.

The chain has TRBV6-2 or TRBV6-3 and TRBJ1-2; D unresolved. Germline-derived CDR1 and CDR2 are MNHEY and SVGEGT. V gave up 9 bases and J gave up 8 bases, with 22 bases separating them. The CDR3 has 14 residues. DNA for the CDR3: TGTGCCAGAAGTCGCAGGTCCGGCGGCCACGGCTACACCTTC. Translated, it gives CARSRRSGGHGYTF.

Remarks on this clonotype: A single base separates this from a much larger clone, so it may be a read error. The chain recombines TRBV20-1 with TRBJ2-7, with 11 nucleotides matching TRBD2. The CDR3 contains 15 residues. Germline CDR1 is DFQATT and CDR2 is SNEGSKA (reference sequence). The DNA of the CDR3 is TGCGGTGCTAGTGAGGGACTAGCGGCAACCTACGAGCAGTACTTC. The encoded protein is CGASEGLAATYEQYF.

The chain recombines TRBV5-1 with TRBJ2-7; 7 nucleotides align to TRBD1. Germline lookup yields CDR1 SGHRS and CDR2 YFSETQ. The CDR3 is 14 amino acids. The J segment lost 5 bases and the V segment lost 1 base, leaving 6 bases of the junction unmatched. For the CDR3, the DNA is TGCGCCAGCAGCTTGACCGGGACAGCTGACGAGCAGTACTTC. This sequence encodes CASSLTGTADEQYF.

This clonotype showed up many times. This chain links TRBV20-1 with TRBJ2-5, with D maybe TRBD2 (5 bases). The CDR3 extends over 15 amino acids. V lost 0 bases and J lost 1, with 12 bases in between. Looked up from germline, CDR1 is DFQATT and CDR2 is SNEGSKA (reference sequence). CDR3 DNA: TGCAGTGCTAGAGAAAGCGGAGACTTCCAAGAGACCCAGTACTTC. This codes for CSARESGDFQETQYF.

The rearrangement links TRBV5-1 to TRBJ2-6, with TRBD1 matching 9 bases. This CDR3 has 15 amino acids. Germline V gene lookup returns CDR1 SGHRS and CDR2 YFSETQ. The J segment lost 2 bases and the V segment lost 4 bases, leaving 1 base of the junction unmatched. CDR3 DNA sequence: TGCGCCAGCAGCGGACAGGGGCCTGGGGCCAACGTCCTGACTTTC. Translated: CASSGQGPGANVLTF.

Concerning this clonotype: A single base separates this from a much larger clone, so it may be a read error. The chain recombines TRBV7-2 with TRBJ2-7; D possibly corresponds to TRBD1 (6 bases). The germline V gene encodes CDR1 SGHTA and CDR2 FQGNSA. There are 14 residues in the CDR3. CDR3 amino acids: CVSSSQGILYEQYF. In nucleotides, the CDR3 is TGTGTCAGCAGCTCTCAGGGGATTCTCTACGAGCAGTACTTC. Full variable domain (remainder filled in from reference TRBV7-2 and TRBJ2-7): GAGVSQSPSNKVTEKGKDVELRCDPISGHTALYWYRQSLGQGLEFLIYFQGNSAPDKSGLPSDRFSAERTGGSVSTLTIQRTQQEDSAVYLCVSSSQGILYEQYFGPGTRLTVT.

As regards this clonotype: A read error is possible here, since a much larger clone lies one base away. The chain uses TRBV6-6 and TRBJ2-7; the D call may be TRBD1 or TRBD2 (5 bases each). Germline CDR1 reads MNHNY; CDR2 reads SVGAGI (reference sequence). This CDR3 spans 13 amino acids. The germline V and J ends were trimmed by 7 bases and 2 bases, with 12 bases remaining between them. In DNA, the CDR3 is TGTGCCAGCACTTTGGGGACCCCCTACGAGCAGTACTTC. This translates into CASTLGTPYEQYF.

Many counts were recorded for this clonotype. This chain uses TRBV6-1 with TRBJ2-2; 8 bases are shared with TRBD1. The CDR3 totals 14 residues. Per germline, CDR1 MNHNS and CDR2 SASEGT. V dropped 8 bases and J dropped 7; count of bases not matched to a gene: 9. The CDR3, as DNA: TGTGCCAGCCGGAGACAGGGGTTAATCGGGGAGCTGTTTTTT. This gives the protein CASRRQGLIGELFF.

The V and J genes are TRBV6-2 or TRBV6-3 and TRBJ1-2, with D possibly matching TRBD1 (5 bases). V lost 2 bases to trimming and J lost 4 bases, with 14 bases between them. Per the germline V gene, CDR1 is MNHEY and CDR2 is SVGEGT. The CDR3 extends over 15 amino acids. CDR3 sequence reads: CASSYQGLTAYGYTF. Written as DNA, the CDR3 is TGTGCCAGCAGTTACCAGGGTCTAACGGCCTATGGCTACACCTTC.

The rearrangement uses TRBV7-2 and TRBJ1-1, with D uncertain. Germline loops: CDR1 SGHTA, CDR2 FQGNSA. The ends were cut back, 1 base at V and 7 bases at J, with 10 bases in the middle. CDR3 length: 13 amino acids. The CDR3 DNA sequence: TGTGCCAGCAGCTTAGTTTTGAAGGATGAAGCTTTCTTT. It yields the protein CASSLVLKDEAFF.

This clonotype was recorded at least ten times. V usage is TRBV28 and J usage is TRBJ1-1, with 7 bases matching TRBD1. The CDR3 is 14 amino acids. The junction had 4 bases not matched to a gene; V was cut back by 2 bases and J by 4 bases. Germline V gene data show CDR1 as MDHEN and CDR2 as SYDVKM. The CDR3 DNA reads as TGTGCCAGCAGTTTAGGGAGGGGGCCCACTGAAGCTTTCTTT. Amino acids: CASSLGRGPTEAFF. The entire variable domain, with the rest obtained from reference TRBV28 and TRBJ1-1, is as follows: DVKVTQSSRYLVKRTGEKVFLECVQDMDHENMFWYRQDPGLGLRLIYFSYDVKMKEKGDIPEGYSVSREKKERFSLILESASTNQTSMYLCASSLGRGPTEAFFGQGTRLTVV.

This clonotype was detected only a few times. The chain uses TRBV4-3 and TRBJ2-1; 8 bases line up with TRBD1. The CDR3 runs 12 residues. Germline CDR1 LGHNA, CDR2 YSLEER. V gave up 4 bases and J gave up 14 bases; unmatched junction bases: 7. For the CDR3, the DNA is TGCGCCAGCAGCCTCTCTGGACAGGGAAAGTTCTTC. Its protein is CASSLSGQGKFF.

V is TRBV14 and J is TRBJ2-2; the D is unclear. Trimming removed 1 base from V and 8 bases from J, with 8 bases in between. The CDR3 is 13 residues long. Germline V gene lookup returns CDR1 SGHDN and CDR2 FVKESK. As DNA, the CDR3 is TGTGCCAGCAGCCAAGCCCCGACAGGGGAGCTGTTTTTT. Its translation: CASSQAPTGELFF.

The gene calls are TRBV4-1 and TRBJ1-1, with D possibly matching TRBD1 (6 bases). The germline gives CDR1 MGHRA, CDR2 YSYEKL. V lost 2 bases and J lost 1, with 11 bases in between. The CDR3 totals 15 residues. The chain's CDR3 is CASSQPRGSNTEAFF. CDR3 DNA: TGCGCCAGCAGCCAACCCAGGGGCTCGAACACTGAAGCTTTCTTT.

This CDR3 is CSASVTSGRDNEQFF. In DNA form, the CDR3 reads TGCAGTGCTAGTGTAACTAGCGGGAGGGACAATGAGCAGTTCTTC. The chain combines TRBV20-1 with TRBJ2-1; 13 bases are a match to TRBD2. The CDR3 runs 15 residues. In germline, CDR1 is DFQATT, CDR2 SNEGSKA (reference sequence). Germline trimming cut 3 bases from V and 5 bases from J; bases unmatched to any gene: 4.

Comment on this clonotype: A much larger clone sits a single nucleotide away, making a read error possible. The gene calls are TRBV27 and TRBJ2-1; D gene uncertain. V dropped 5 bases and J dropped 8 bases, with 16 bases sitting between them. The CDR3 contains 14 residues. Germline values: CDR1 MNHEY, CDR2 SMNVEV (reference sequence). CDR3 sequence (DNA): TGTGCCAGCAGTCGCCCGCAGGCTGGGCATGAGCAGTTCTTC. Protein: CASSRPQAGHEQFF.

This rearrangement joins TRBV12-3 or TRBV12-4 to TRBJ1-1; D is unresolved. Trimming removed 1 base from V and 7 bases from J, with 7 bases in between. CDR3 length: 12 residues. The CDR3: CASSLDRYEAFF. The CDR3 DNA sequence: TGTGCCAGCAGTTTAGATAGATATGAAGCTTTCTTT.

As to this clonotype: A much larger clone differs by one base, so this may be a read error. This rearrangement joins TRBV6-1 to TRBJ2-7, with 7 bases fitting TRBD1. The CDR3 extends over 14 amino acids. V shed 6 bases and J 7 bases; nucleotides not matched to a gene: 12. CDR1 MNHNS and CDR2 SASEGT come from the germline V gene. CDR3 sequence (DNA): TGTGCCAGCAGCTCCCTCGACAGGGCCAATGAGCAGTACTTC. Its protein is CASSSLDRANEQYF.

The chain links TRBV28 to TRBJ1-6; a possible D gene is TRBD1 (5 bases). CDR1 is MDHEN and CDR2 is SYDVKM in the germline V gene. The CDR3 has 12 residues. V was pared by 6 bases and J by 18 bases, with 18 bases between. CDR3 in amino acids: CASSDPPRGDHF. In nucleotides, the CDR3 is TGTGCCAGCAGCGACCCCCCTAGGGGCGACCACTTT.

On this clonotype: A junction end diverges from the germline sequence, so it may reflect a read error. The chain uses TRBV27 and TRBJ2-7, with 7 positions matching TRBD1. From germline, CDR1 is MNHEY and CDR2 SMNVEV (reference sequence). The CDR3 is 15 residues long. The CDR3 is CASTERGTAFYEQYF. The CDR3 DNA reads as TGCGCCAGCACCGAACGTGGGACAGCCTTCTACGAGCAGTACTTC.

The rearrangement uses TRBV12-3 or TRBV12-4 and TRBJ2-1, with 14 bases matching TRBD2. This CDR3 is 16 amino acids long. V lost 6 bases and J lost 8; bases outside the gene matches: 9. CDR3 sequence: CASSPTSGRDRDEQFF. The CDR3, as DNA: TGTGCCAGCAGCCCGACTAGCGGGAGGGACAGGGATGAGCAGTTCTTC.

This clonotype was observed a few times. The junction shows a germline mismatch at one end, possibly a read error. The rearrangement joins TRBV4-1 to TRBJ1-1; 7 bases match TRBD1. CDR3 length: 16 residues. The germline CDR1 and CDR2 sequences are MGHRA and YSYEKL. CDR3 in amino acids: CASSPDRYTIGTEAFF. CDR3 nucleotides: TGTGCCAGCAGCCCGGACAGGTACACCATTGGCACTGAAGCTTTCTTT.

This clonotype has just a few counts. The rearrangement joins TRBV4-3 to TRBJ2-5; D might be TRBD1 or TRBD2, each matching 5 bases. Trimming removed 1 base at V and 2 bases at J, with 20 bases between. CDR1 LGHNA and CDR2 YSLEER come from the germline V gene. This CDR3 has 18 amino acids. The CDR3 DNA follows: TGCGCCAGCAGCCAAGTTGGAAGCCGGGGCCTCGTACAAGAGACCCAGTACTTC. Its protein is CASSQVGSRGLVQETQYF.

The rearrangement links TRBV19 to TRBJ1-1; no clear D gene. The CDR3 is 14 residues long. Trimming shortened V by 2 bases and J by 0 bases, and 7 bases separated the two germline ends. Per the germline V gene, CDR1 is LNHDA and CDR2 is SQIVND (reference sequence). The CDR3 DNA follows: TGTGCCAGTAGTATATACAGCGTGAACACTGAAGCTTTCTTT. It codes for CASSIYSVNTEAFF.

In regard to this clonotype: At one end, the junction sequence differs from germline, possibly due to a read error. The rearrangement links TRBV6-1 to TRBJ2-3; D tentatively reads TRBD1 or TRBD2 (6 bases each). Germline CDR1 reads MNHNS; CDR2 reads SASEGT. The CDR3 extends over 15 amino acids. The CDR3 sequence: CASTPVGGRTDTQCF. CDR3 nucleotides: TGTGCCAGCACCCCCGTTGGGGGGCGAACAGATACGCAGTGTTTT.

The chain employs TRBV6-2 or TRBV6-3 and TRBJ2-5; 9 bases are shared with TRBD2. Germline lookup yields CDR1 MNHEY and CDR2 SVGEGT. V lost 5 bases, J lost 5 bases, and 9 bases stayed unmatched. This CDR3 comprises 15 residues. The CDR3 region is CASSPLRREGETQYF. The CDR3 DNA follows: TGTGCCAGCAGTCCCCTACGGCGGGAGGGTGAGACCCAGTACTTC.

Note on this clonotype: A read error may explain this, as a much larger clone is one base away. The chain employs TRBV27 and TRBJ2-1, with 10 bases lining up with TRBD2. The length of the CDR3 is 15 residues. Per the germline V gene, CDR1 is MNHEY and CDR2 is SMNVEV (reference sequence). CDR3 in DNA: TGTGCCAGCAGTCTTGGGACTAGCGCCTACAATGAGCAGCTCTTC. It translates to CASSLGTSAYNEQLF.